This T cell receptor (beta chain) comes out of a study of T-cell memory formation after mild COVID-19. Study findings and constraints: Later expanders leaned CD4+, whereas clones that contracted between day 15 and 85 were balanced CD4/CD8. Contracting CD4+ clones were located mainly in CM and EM, and CD8+ clones in EMRA.

Germline-derived CDR1 and CDR2 are MRHNA and SNTAGT. Trimming took off 4 bases at V and 0 bases at J, with 7 bases between the two ends. The CDR3 has 15 amino acids. This clonotype was seen at least ten times. Its specificity is not known. 5'RACE primed at constant segments yielded TCR alpha and TCR beta cDNA libraries bearing sample barcodes and UMIs. TCRdb re-analysed the 5' RACE reads in MiXCR, keeping a single row per CDR3 protein. The table lists roughly 110,000 distinct CDR3 sequences, over 15% of them singletons. The sequence derives from an adult woman who had mild COVID-19 (a few samples of this study predate the infection). Cell type and time point are not known. The chain has TRBV6-4 and TRBJ2-6; D is perhaps TRBD1 (5 bases). Sample: PBMCs or a T cell subset sorted from them (not recorded which). CDR3 residues: CASSGTNSGANVLTF. CDR3 in DNA: TGTGCCAGCAGTGGGACAAACTCTGGGGCCAACGTCCTGACTTTC.